The 24 T cell receptor beta chains below come from one sample, sequenced in a study of Ad26.COV2.S vaccination and SARS-CoV-2 variants. Sequenced by immunoSEQ multiplex PCR; TCRdb stores in-frame clones only, minus some. This table has around 170,000 clones, around nine tenths appearing once. The material was peripheral blood, obtained after recovery from COVID-19. The receptors originated from a human donor who had recovered from COVID-19.

The chain links TRBV5-8 to TRBJ1-1; D might be TRBD1 (5 bases). This CDR3 spans 16 amino acids. In germline, CDR1 is SGHTS, CDR2 YDEGEE. V gave up 5 bases and J gave up 1 base, with 18 bases separating them. The CDR3 nucleotides are TGTGCCAGCAGTCGTTTCGGGACGGACAAGAACACTGAAGCTTTCTTT. It codes for CASSRFGTDKNTEAFF.

V and J are TRBV30 and TRBJ2-3; D is unresolved. This CDR3 is 16 amino acids long. V was cut by 0 bases and J by 2 bases, with 15 bases left in between. Germline CDR1 reads GTSNPN; CDR2 reads SVGIG (reference sequence). The CDR3, as DNA: TGTGCCTGGAGTGTAGCTGGCAGTTCTCTCACAGATACGCAGTATTTT. Translating it yields CAWSVAGSSLTDTQYF. Full variable domain (outside the CDR3, taken from reference TRBV30 and TRBJ2-3): SQTIHQWPATLVQPVGSPLSLECTVEGTSNPNLYWYRQAAGRGLQLLFYSVGIGQISSEVPQNLSASRPQDRQFILSSKKLLLSDSGFYLCAWSVAGSSLTDTQYFGPGTRLTVL.

The DNA of the CDR3 is TGTGCCTGGAGTCAGGGTCGGGGCGGGGAGCTGTTTTTT. It translates to CAWSQGRGGELFF. This chain links TRBV30 with TRBJ2-2; D is tentatively TRBD1 or TRBD2 (5 bases each). The CDR3 totals 13 residues. V shed 2 bases and J shed 7 bases, with 11 bases lying between them. Germline CDR1 and CDR2: GTSNPN and SVGIG (reference sequence).

The chain recombines TRBV2 with TRBJ1-6; D not resolved. V lost 2 bases, J lost 9 bases, and 20 bases lay in between. Germline loops: CDR1 SNHLY, CDR2 FYNNEI. This CDR3 has 17 amino acids. This chain's CDR3 is CASSESPWQARLSPLHF. The CDR3 DNA reads as TGTGCCAGCAGTGAATCCCCCTGGCAGGCGCGCCTTTCACCCCTCCACTTT.

J is TRBJ1-4 and V is TRBV15, with D possibly matching TRBD1 (6 bases). V gave up 1 base and J gave up 0 bases, with 9 bases separating them. This CDR3 region has 16 residues. CDR1 and CDR2 (germline): LNHNV, YYDKDF (reference sequence). In DNA form, the CDR3 reads TGTGCCACCAGCAGAGTCCGGACAGCAACTAATGAAAAACTGTTTTTT. This codes for CATSRVRTATNEKLFF.

The chain employs TRBV5-4 and TRBJ2-7, with TRBD2 identical over 9 bases. V shed 0 bases and J 3 bases; nucleotides not matched to a gene: 7. CDR3 length: 16 amino acids. Germline V CDR1 and CDR2: SGHNT, YYREEE (reference sequence). The CDR3 bases are TGTGCCAGCAGCTTGGGCATAGCGGGAGAGGGCTACGAGCAGTACTTC. This sequence encodes CASSLGIAGEGYEQYF.

The chain is built from TRBV4-2 and TRBJ1-1; no clear D. The germline V gene encodes CDR1 LGHNA and CDR2 YNFKEQ. The V and J ends lost 0 bases and 6 bases respectively, with 14 bases between them. CDR3 size: 15 residues. CDR3 in amino acids: CASSQDRGAGAEAFF. The CDR3 nucleotides read TGTGCCAGCAGCCAAGATCGAGGAGCCGGCGCTGAAGCTTTCTTT.

This clone was seen only a few times. The chain employs TRBV11-2 and TRBJ1-6; perhaps TRBD1 as D (6 bases). The V gene's germline CDR1 is SGHAT and CDR2 FQNNGV. The CDR3 runs to 15 residues. Trimming stripped 1 base from V and 14 bases from J, with 18 bases between. The CDR3 DNA follows: TGTGCCAGCAGCTTAGGAGTAGGGAGGGGGGTTTCCCTCCACTTT. Protein: CASSLGVGRGVSLHF.

This chain joins TRBV19 and TRBJ2-3; no firm D call. Germline-derived CDR1 and CDR2 are LNHDA and SQIVND (reference sequence). The V gene lost 5 bases and the J gene lost 3 bases, with 6 bases spanning the gap. This CDR3 has 12 amino acids. The chain's CDR3 is CASSLKTDTQYF. The CDR3, as DNA: TGTGCCAGTAGTCTCAAGACAGATACGCAGTATTTT. The entire variable domain, with the rest obtained from reference TRBV19 and TRBJ2-3, is as follows: DGGITQSPKYLFRKEGQNVTLSCEQNLNHDAMYWYRQDPGQGLRLIYYSQIVNDFQKGDIAEGYSVSREKKESFPLTVTSAQKNPTAFYLCASSLKTDTQYFGPGTRLTVL.

This chain uses TRBV28 with TRBJ2-1; D gene ambiguous. This CDR3 comprises 14 residues. Looked up from germline, CDR1 is MDHEN and CDR2 is SYDVKM. V lost 6 bases to trimming and J lost 2 bases, with 11 bases between them. The CDR3 here is CASSLDPAYNEQFF. CDR3 DNA sequence: TGTGCCAGCAGCCTTGACCCGGCCTACAATGAGCAGTTCTTC.

CDR3 residues: CASRQRTAYTGELFF. CDR3 nucleotides: TGTGCCAGTAGGCAAAGGACGGCCTACACCGGGGAGCTGTTTTTT. The gene calls are TRBV19 and TRBJ2-2; no clear D gene. The V and J ends lost 6 bases and 3 bases respectively, with 14 bases between them. Germline lookup yields CDR1 LNHDA and CDR2 SQIVND (reference sequence). The CDR3 is made up of 15 amino acids. Complete variable domain (other parts from reference TRBV19 and TRBJ2-2): DGGITQSPKYLFRKEGQNVTLSCEQNLNHDAMYWYRQDPGQGLRLIYYSQIVNDFQKGDIAEGYSVSREKKESFPLTVTSAQKNPTAFYLCASRQRTAYTGELFFGEGSRLTVL.

The chain couples TRBV5-1 to TRBJ2-3; TRBD2 matches 10 bases. Germline V gene lookup returns CDR1 SGHRS and CDR2 YFSETQ. This CDR3 is 16 amino acids long. V gave up 6 bases and J gave up 5 bases; unmatched junction bases: 12. The CDR3: CASKLELAGNRDTQYF. For the CDR3, the DNA is TGCGCCAGCAAGCTTGAACTAGCGGGAAATCGAGATACGCAGTATTTT.

This sequence joins TRBV9 and TRBJ1-1; no reliable D call. Trimming cost V 0 bases and J 1 base, with 13 bases left between them. This CDR3 region has 16 residues. Germline V CDR1 and CDR2: SGDLS, YYNGEE. The DNA of the CDR3 is TGTGCCAGCAGCGTAGATCCGGGAGTGGGGAACACTGAAGCTTTCTTT. Its protein product is CASSVDPGVGNTEAFF.

This rearrangement joins TRBV6-5 to TRBJ2-7; TRBD2 might be the D (5 bases). Trimming pared 7 bases from V and 10 bases from J, leaving 14 bases between. The CDR3 spans 11 residues. The germline gives CDR1 MNHEY, CDR2 SVGAGI. This chain's CDR3 is CASTESGLQYF. Here the CDR3 DNA reads TGTGCCAGCACCGAATCGGGGTTACAGTACTTC.

This chain uses TRBV3-1 (or the pseudogene TRBV3-2) with TRBJ2-7, with no clear D. The CDR3 covers 11 residues. V was cut by 8 bases and J by 2 bases, with 7 bases left in between. CDR1 is LGHDT and CDR2 is YNNKEL in the germline V gene (reference sequence). The CDR3 here is CASVNTYEQYF. The CDR3 bases are TGTGCCAGCGTCAACACCTACGAGCAGTACTTC.

In this sample, this clone turned up a few times. The chain recombines TRBV12-5 with TRBJ1-2; D is perhaps TRBD1 (6 bases). Germline CDR1 and CDR2: LGHNT and FRNRAP. Trimming shortened V by 4 bases and J by 5 bases, and 11 bases separated the two germline ends. The CDR3 consists of 13 residues. The CDR3 nucleotides are TGTGCTAGTGGTTCCAACACAGGGTATGGCTACACCTTC. This encodes CASGSNTGYGYTF.

Sample share makes this clone medium-sized. The V gene is TRBV9, the J gene TRBJ1-1; D is uncertain. Germline CDR1 reads SGDLS; CDR2 reads YYNGEE. V was trimmed by 4 bases and J by 2 bases, leaving 12 bases between them. The CDR3 is 14 residues long. The CDR3 DNA is TGTGCCAGCAGCCCCAACTGGGGTAACACTGAAGCTTTCTTT. It encodes CASSPNWGNTEAFF.

The CDR3 nucleotides read TGTGCCAGTAGTATAGTCCTTGGCAGCAACTATGGCTACACCTTC. This sequence encodes CASSIVLGSNYGYTF. The gene calls are TRBV19 and TRBJ1-2; D is unresolved. V shed 1 base and J shed 2 bases, with 11 bases lying between them. Germline lookup yields CDR1 LNHDA and CDR2 SQIVND (reference sequence). The CDR3 length is 15 residues.

CDR3 protein: CASSRDRGANYGYTF. The CDR3 nucleotides read TGTGCCAGCTCACGTGACAGGGGGGCCAACTATGGCTACACCTTC. The V call is TRBV18, the J call TRBJ1-2; 9 nucleotides align to TRBD1. The junction had 5 bases not matched to a gene; V was cut back by 4 bases and J by 2 bases. Looked up from germline, CDR1 is KGHSH and CDR2 is LQKENI. This CDR3 has 15 amino acids.

This rearrangement joins TRBV9 to TRBJ2-3, with TRBD1 matching over 8 bases. J was trimmed by 6 bases and V by 0 bases; bases with no gene match: 9. The CDR3 has 16 amino acids. CDR1 is SGDLS, CDR2 YYNGEE, per germline. The CDR3 loop is CASSVGGAGGKDTQYF. Here the CDR3 DNA reads TGTGCCAGCAGCGTAGGGGGGGCAGGGGGCAAGGATACGCAGTATTTT. The variable domain in full, with the rest retrieved from reference TRBV9 and TRBJ2-3, is DSGVTQTPKHLITATGQRVTLRCSPRSGDLSVYWYQQSLDQGLQFLIQYYNGEERAKGNILERFSAQQFPDLHSELNLSSLELGDSALYFCASSVGGAGGKDTQYFGPGTRLTVL.

The gene calls are TRBV9 and TRBJ2-3, with D perhaps TRBD2 (5 bases). CDR3 length: 14 amino acids. Germline CDR1 and CDR2: SGDLS and YYNGEE. Trimming left V 4 bases short and J 0 bases short, with 9 bases between. CDR3 in amino acids: CASSPWTSTDTQYF. CDR3 DNA: TGTGCCAGCAGCCCATGGACTAGCACAGATACGCAGTATTTT.

The rearrangement uses TRBV29-1 and TRBJ1-2, with 10 bases fitting TRBD1. Trimming cost V 4 bases and J 0 bases; bases outside gene matches: 11. CDR1 and CDR2 from the germline V gene are SQVTM and ANQGSEA. CDR3 length: 17 residues. The CDR3 protein is CSVVVPGQGLSNYGYTF. In nucleotides, the CDR3 is TGCAGCGTTGTCGTCCCGGGACAGGGGCTCTCTAACTATGGCTACACCTTC. Looking up the rest from reference TRBV29-1 and TRBJ1-2 gives the full variable domain: SAVISQKPSRDICQRGTSLTIQCQVDSQVTMMFWYRQQPGQSLTLIATANQGSEATYESGFVIDKFPISRPNLTFSTLTVSNMSPEDSSIYLCSVVVPGQGLSNYGYTFGSGTRLTVV.

The J gene is TRBJ2-3, the V gene TRBV4-1; D possibly uses TRBD1 or TRBD2 (5 bases each). CDR1 and CDR2 (germline): MGHRA, YSYEKL. V was clipped by 1 base and J by 2 bases, with 10 bases between them. This CDR3 is 15 amino acids long. The DNA for the CDR3 is TGCGCCAGCAGCCAAGTTGGGACGATCACAGATACGCAGTATTTT. As protein: CASSQVGTITDTQYF.

By share, this clone counts as medium-sized (0.01 to 0.1%). V and J are TRBV5-6 and TRBJ1-5; TRBD1 might be the D (5 bases). The V end was cut by 0 bases, the J end by 0 bases, with 10 bases between. The germline V gene has CDR1 SGHDT and CDR2 YYEEEE. This CDR3 is 16 amino acids long. The CDR3 reads CASSLGGGFSNQPQHF. The CDR3 region has the DNA TGTGCCAGCAGCTTGGGTGGGGGATTTAGCAATCAGCCCCAGCATTTT.